This T cell receptor beta chain originates from a study of response to subunit inactivated influenza vaccine. V gave up 3 bases and J gave up 7 bases, with 15 bases separating them. CDR3 length: 14 residues. TCRdb re-analysed the RT-PCR reads in MiXCR, keeping a single row per CDR3 protein. The sample holds about 570,000 distinct CDR3 sequences, about 11% seen once. In its sample, this clonotype was seen a few times. The data were also submitted as part of a second study, on T cells expressing NK-cell markers. That study reports: The TCR beta cDNA came from 5'RACE template switching with UMIs. The share of CD8+ T cells held by dominant NKG2C+ clonotypes was roughly 1.0-8% in six donors.

This chain joins TRBV12-3 or TRBV12-4 and TRBJ1-1; D is unclear. The sequence came from a man over 45 who received an inactivated influenza vaccine. The sample here was PBMCs from blood, taken on the day of vaccination. CDR3 nucleotides: TGTGCCAGCAGTTTCGGGTCTTTGGAATATGAAGCTTTCTTT. This translates into CASSFGSLEYEAFF.